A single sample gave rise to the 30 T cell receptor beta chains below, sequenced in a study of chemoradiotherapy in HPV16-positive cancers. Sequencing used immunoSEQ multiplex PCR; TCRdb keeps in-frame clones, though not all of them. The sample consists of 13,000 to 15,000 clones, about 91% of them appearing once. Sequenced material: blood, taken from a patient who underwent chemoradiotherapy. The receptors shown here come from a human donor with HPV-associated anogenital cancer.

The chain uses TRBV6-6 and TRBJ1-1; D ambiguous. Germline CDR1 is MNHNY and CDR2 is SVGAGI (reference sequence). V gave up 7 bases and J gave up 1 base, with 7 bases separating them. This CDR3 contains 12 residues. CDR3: CASTAANTEAFF. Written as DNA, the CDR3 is TGTGCCAGCACCGCGGCGAACACTGAAGCTTTCTTT.

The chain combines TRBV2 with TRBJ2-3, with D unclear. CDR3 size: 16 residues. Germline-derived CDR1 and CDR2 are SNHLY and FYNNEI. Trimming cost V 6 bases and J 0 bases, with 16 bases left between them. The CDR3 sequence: CASRDSSLGSTDTQYF. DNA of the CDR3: TGTGCCAGCAGGGATTCAAGTTTAGGAAGCACAGATACGCAGTATTTT.

DNA of the CDR3: TGTGCCAGCAGCTTAGTTCGGGGGACTTACAATGAGCAGTTCTTC. This translates into CASSLVRGTYNEQFF. This chain connects TRBV7-9 to TRBJ2-1, with D tentatively TRBD2 (6 bases). The germline gives CDR1 SEHNR, CDR2 FQNEAQ (reference sequence). Trimming took off 1 base at V and 4 bases at J, with 11 bases between the two ends. This CDR3 is 15 amino acids long. The full variable domain, rest sourced from reference TRBV7-9 and TRBJ2-1, is DTGVSQNPRHKITKRGQNVTFRCDPISEHNRLYWYRQTLGQGPEFLTYFQNEAQLEKSRLLSDRFSAERPKGSFSTLEIQRTEQGDSAMYLCASSLVRGTYNEQFFGPGTRLTVL.

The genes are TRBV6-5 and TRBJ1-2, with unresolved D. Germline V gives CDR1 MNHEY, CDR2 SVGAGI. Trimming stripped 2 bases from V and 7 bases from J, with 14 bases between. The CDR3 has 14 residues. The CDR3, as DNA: TGTGCCAGCAGTTACGGAGGGAATTCGGGTGGCTACACCTTC. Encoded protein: CASSYGGNSGGYTF.

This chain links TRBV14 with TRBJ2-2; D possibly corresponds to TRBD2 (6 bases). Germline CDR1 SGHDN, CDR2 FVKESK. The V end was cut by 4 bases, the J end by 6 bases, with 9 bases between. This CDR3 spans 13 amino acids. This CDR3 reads CASSRRGPGELFF. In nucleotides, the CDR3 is TGTGCCAGCAGCCGGCGGGGCCCCGGGGAGCTGTTTTTT.

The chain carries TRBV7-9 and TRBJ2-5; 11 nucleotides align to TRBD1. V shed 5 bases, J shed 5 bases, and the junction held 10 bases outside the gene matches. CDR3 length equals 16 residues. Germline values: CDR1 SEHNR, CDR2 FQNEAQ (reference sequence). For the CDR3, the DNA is TGTGCCAGCAGCCGAGGACAGGGGGCAGTCCAGGAGACCCAGTACTTC. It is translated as CASSRGQGAVQETQYF.

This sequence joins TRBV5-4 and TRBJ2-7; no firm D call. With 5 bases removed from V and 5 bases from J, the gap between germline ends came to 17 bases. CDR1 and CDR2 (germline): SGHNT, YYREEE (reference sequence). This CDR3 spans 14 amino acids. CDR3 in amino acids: CASRPNREVNEQYF. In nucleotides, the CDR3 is TGTGCCAGCAGGCCGAACCGCGAGGTCAACGAGCAGTACTTC.

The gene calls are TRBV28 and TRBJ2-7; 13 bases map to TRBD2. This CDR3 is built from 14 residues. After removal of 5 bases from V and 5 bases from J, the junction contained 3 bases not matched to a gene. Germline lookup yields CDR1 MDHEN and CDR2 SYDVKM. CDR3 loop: CASSRTSGRNEQYF. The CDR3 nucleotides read TGTGCCAGCAGTAGGACTAGCGGGAGAAACGAGCAGTACTTC.

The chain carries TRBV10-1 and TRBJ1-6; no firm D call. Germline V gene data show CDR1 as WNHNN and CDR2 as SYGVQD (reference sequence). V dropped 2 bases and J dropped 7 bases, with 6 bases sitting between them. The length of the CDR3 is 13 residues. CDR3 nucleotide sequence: TGCGCCAGCAGTGAGACCTTAAATTCACCCCTCCACTTT. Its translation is CASSETLNSPLHF.

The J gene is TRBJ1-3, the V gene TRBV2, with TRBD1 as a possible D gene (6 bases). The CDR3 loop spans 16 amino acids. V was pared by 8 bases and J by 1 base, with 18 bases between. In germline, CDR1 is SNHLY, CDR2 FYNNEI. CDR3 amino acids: CASAGEGSWSGNTIYF. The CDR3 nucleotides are TGTGCCAGCGCAGGGGAGGGATCCTGGTCTGGAAACACCATATATTTT.

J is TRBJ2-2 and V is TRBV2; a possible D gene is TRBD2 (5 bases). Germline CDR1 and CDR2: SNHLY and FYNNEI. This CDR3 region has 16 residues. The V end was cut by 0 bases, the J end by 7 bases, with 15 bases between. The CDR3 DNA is TGTGCCAGCAGTGAAGCCCCTGGAGGTGGTGGCGGGGAGCTGTTTTTT. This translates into CASSEAPGGGGGELFF.

This chain's CDR3 is CATSVGWDEKLFF. The CDR3 DNA reads TGTGCCACCAGTGTCGGATGGGATGAAAAACTGTTTTTT. This rearrangement joins TRBV15 to TRBJ1-4; D remains ambiguous. V lost 6 bases, J lost 6 bases, and 11 bases lay in between. CDR1 and CDR2 from the germline V gene are LNHNV and YYDKDF (reference sequence). This CDR3 is built from 13 residues.

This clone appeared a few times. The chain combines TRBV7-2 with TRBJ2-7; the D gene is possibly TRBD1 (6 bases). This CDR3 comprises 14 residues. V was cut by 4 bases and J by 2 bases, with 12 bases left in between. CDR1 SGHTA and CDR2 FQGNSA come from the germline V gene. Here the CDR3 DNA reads TGTGCCAGCAGCTCTAACAGGGTGGCCTACGAGCAGTACTTC. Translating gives CASSSNRVAYEQYF.

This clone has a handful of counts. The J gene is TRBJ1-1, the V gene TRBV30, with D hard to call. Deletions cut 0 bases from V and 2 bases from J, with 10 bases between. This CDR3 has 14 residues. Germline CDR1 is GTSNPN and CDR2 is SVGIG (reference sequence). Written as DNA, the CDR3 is TGTGCCTGGAGTGTACGGACGGGAAACACTGAAGCTTTCTTT. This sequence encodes CAWSVRTGNTEAFF.

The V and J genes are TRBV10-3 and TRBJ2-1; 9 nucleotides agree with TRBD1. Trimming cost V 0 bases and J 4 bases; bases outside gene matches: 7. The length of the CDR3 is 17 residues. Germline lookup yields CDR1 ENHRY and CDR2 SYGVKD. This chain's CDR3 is CAISESGGTGSYNEQFF. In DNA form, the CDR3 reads TGTGCCATCAGTGAGTCGGGTGGGACAGGGAGTTACAATGAGCAGTTCTTC.

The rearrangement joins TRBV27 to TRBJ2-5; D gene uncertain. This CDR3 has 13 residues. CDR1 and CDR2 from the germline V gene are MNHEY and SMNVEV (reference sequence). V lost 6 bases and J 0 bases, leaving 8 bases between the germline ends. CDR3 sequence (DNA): TGTGCCAGCAGAGGACCGTACCAAGAGACCCAGTACTTC. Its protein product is CASRGPYQETQYF.

As DNA, the CDR3 is TGTGCCAGCTACCGGGACAGCTCGGGTGGCTACACCTTC. It yields the protein CASYRDSSGGYTF. This chain joins TRBV7-9 and TRBJ1-2, with 7 bases matching TRBD1. J gave up 7 bases and V 8 bases, and 10 bases lay outside the gene matches. Germline CDR1 is SEHNR and CDR2 is FQNEAQ (reference sequence). The CDR3 totals 13 residues.

The CDR3 here is CASSVGDTRETQYF. For the CDR3, the DNA is TGCGCCAGCAGCGTGGGAGACACGAGGGAGACCCAGTACTTC. The chain recombines TRBV5-1 with TRBJ2-5, with D possibly TRBD2 on 5 matching bases. Germline V CDR1 and CDR2: SGHRS, YFSETQ. The CDR3 spans 14 residues. V was cut by 4 bases and J by 5 bases, with 15 bases left in between.

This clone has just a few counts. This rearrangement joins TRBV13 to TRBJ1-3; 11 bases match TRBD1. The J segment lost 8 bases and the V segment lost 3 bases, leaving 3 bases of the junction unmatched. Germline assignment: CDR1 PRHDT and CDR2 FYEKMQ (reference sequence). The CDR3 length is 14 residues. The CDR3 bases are TGTGCCAGCAGCTTGGGACAGGGGGTAGACACCATATATTTT. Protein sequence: CASSLGQGVDTIYF.

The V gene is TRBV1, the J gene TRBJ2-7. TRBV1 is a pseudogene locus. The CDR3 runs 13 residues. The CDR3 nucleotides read TGCACCAGCAGCCTTGGGGTTAACTACGAGCAGTACTTC. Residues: CTSSLGVNYEQYF.

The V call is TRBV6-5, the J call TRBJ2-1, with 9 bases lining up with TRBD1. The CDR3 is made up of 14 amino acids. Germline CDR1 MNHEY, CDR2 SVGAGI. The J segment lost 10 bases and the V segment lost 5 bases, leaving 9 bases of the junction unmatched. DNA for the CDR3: TGTGCCAGCAGTGACCCGGGACAGGGAGACGAGCAGTTCTTC. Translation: CASSDPGQGDEQFF.

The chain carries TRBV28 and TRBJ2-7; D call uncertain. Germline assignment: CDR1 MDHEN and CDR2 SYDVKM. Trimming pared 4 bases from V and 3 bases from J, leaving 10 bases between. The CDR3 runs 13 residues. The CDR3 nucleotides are TGTGCCAGCAGTTCCATCGGTGGCTACGAGCAGTACTTC. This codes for CASSSIGGYEQYF.

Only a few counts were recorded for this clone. As DNA, the CDR3 is TGTGCCAGTACTACGTTCACCGGGGAGCTGTTTTTT. Protein: CASTTFTGELFF. The gene calls are TRBV19 and TRBJ2-2; D unclear. The CDR3 contains 12 residues. V was trimmed by 7 bases and J by 4 bases, leaving 7 bases between them. Germline values: CDR1 LNHDA, CDR2 SQIVND (reference sequence).

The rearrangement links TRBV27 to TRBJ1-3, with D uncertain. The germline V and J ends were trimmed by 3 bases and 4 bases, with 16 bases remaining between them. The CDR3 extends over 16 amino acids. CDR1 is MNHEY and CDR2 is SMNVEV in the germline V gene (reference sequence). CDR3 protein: CASSFSVGTTGNTIYF. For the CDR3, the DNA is TGTGCCAGCAGTTTTTCCGTCGGAACGACGGGAAACACCATATATTTT.

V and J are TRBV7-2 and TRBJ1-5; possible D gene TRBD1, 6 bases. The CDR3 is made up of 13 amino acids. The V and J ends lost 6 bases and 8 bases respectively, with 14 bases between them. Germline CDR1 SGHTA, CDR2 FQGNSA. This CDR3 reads CASSRGQREPQHF. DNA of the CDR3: TGTGCCAGCAGTCGAGGACAGCGAGAGCCCCAGCATTTT.

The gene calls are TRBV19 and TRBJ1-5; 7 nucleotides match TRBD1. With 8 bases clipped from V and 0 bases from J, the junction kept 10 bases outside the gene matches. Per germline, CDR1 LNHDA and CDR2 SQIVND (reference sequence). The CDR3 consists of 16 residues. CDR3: CASSLDRALSNQPQHF. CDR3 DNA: TGTGCCAGTTCTCTAGACAGGGCCCTTAGCAATCAGCCCCAGCATTTT.

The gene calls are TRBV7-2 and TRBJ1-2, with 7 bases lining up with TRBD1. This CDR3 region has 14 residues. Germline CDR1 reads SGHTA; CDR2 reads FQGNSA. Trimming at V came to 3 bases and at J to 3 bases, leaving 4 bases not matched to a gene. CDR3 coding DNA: TGTGCCAGCAGCTTTGGGGACAGAGACTATGGCTACACCTTC. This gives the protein CASSFGDRDYGYTF.

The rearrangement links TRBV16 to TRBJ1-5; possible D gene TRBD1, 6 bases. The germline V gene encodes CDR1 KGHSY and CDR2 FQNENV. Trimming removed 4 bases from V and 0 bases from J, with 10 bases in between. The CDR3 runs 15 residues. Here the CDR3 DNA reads TGTGCCAGCAGCCGACGGACAGATAGCAATCAGCCCCAGCATTTT. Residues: CASSRRTDSNQPQHF.

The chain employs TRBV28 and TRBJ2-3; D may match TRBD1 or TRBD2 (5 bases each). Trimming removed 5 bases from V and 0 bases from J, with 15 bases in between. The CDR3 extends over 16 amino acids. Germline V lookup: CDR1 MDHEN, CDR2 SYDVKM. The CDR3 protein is CASSRRTRDSTDTQYF. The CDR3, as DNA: TGTGCCAGCAGTCGACGAACTCGGGACAGCACAGATACGCAGTATTTT.

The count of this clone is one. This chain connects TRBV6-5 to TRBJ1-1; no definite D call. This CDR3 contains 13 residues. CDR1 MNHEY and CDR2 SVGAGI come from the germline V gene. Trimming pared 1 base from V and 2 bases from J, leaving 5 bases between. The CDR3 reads CASSYYSNTEAFF. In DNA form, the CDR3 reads TGTGCCAGCAGTTACTACAGCAACACTGAAGCTTTCTTT.